A selection of T cell receptor beta chains follows, all from one sample in a study of PD-1 blockade in mismatch repair-deficient tumors. Measured with immunoSEQ multiplex PCR; TCRdb has only the in-frame clones, and not every one. The sample includes just under 65,000 clones, approximately 90% of them seen just once. The sample was peripheral blood, taken 52 weeks after starting pembrolizumab. These TCRs come from an adult with mismatch repair-deficient cancer. CDR3s include the opening cysteine and the closing phenylalanine or tryptophan. A D gene is named only where the DNA matches it firmly. Some rows have no size entry. The others give once, few or many, or a class for an expanded clone.

V gene: TRBV6-5
clone size: -
J gene: TRBJ1-2
D gene: -
CDR3 length: 15
CDR3 protein: CASTLTGGTNYGYTF
CDR3 DNA: TGTGCCAGCACCCTTACCGGGGGAACGAACTATGGCTACACCTTC

V gene: TRBV15
clone size: once
J gene: TRBJ2-7
D gene: -
CDR3 length: 15
CDR3 protein: CATSRDGTQIYEQYF
CDR3 DNA: TGTGCCACCAGCAGAGATGGGACTCAAATATACGAGCAGTACTTC

V gene: TRBV5-1
clone size: -
J gene: TRBJ2-7
D gene: -
CDR3 length: 14
CDR3 protein: CASSPARQAYEQYF
CDR3 DNA: TGCGCCAGCAGCCCGGCGCGACAGGCCTACGAGCAGTACTTC

V gene: TRBV4-1
clone size: few
J gene: TRBJ2-7
D gene: TRBD2
CDR3 length: 16
CDR3 protein: CASSEAPGASGREQYF
CDR3 DNA: TGCGCCAGCAGCGAAGCACCAGGGGCCAGCGGGAGGGAGCAGTACTTC

V gene: TRBV10-3
clone size: -
J gene: TRBJ1-1
D gene: -
CDR3 length: 11
CDR3 protein: CAISVGTEAFF
CDR3 DNA: TGTGCCATCAGTGTTGGGACTGAAGCTTTCTTT

V gene: TRBV6-1
clone size: -
J gene: TRBJ2-3
D gene: -
CDR3 length: 15
CDR3 protein: CASSEAGSLPDTQYF
CDR3 DNA: TGTGCCAGCAGTGAAGCGGGGAGTTTGCCAGATACGCAGTATTTT

V gene: TRBV13
clone size: -
J gene: TRBJ2-7
D gene: -
CDR3 length: 14
CDR3 protein: CASSPSVALYEQYF
CDR3 DNA: TGTGCCAGCAGCCCTAGCGTAGCTCTATACGAGCAGTACTTC

V gene: TRBV6-6
clone size: -
J gene: TRBJ2-5
D gene: -
CDR3 length: 14
CDR3 protein: CASSYQSAQETQYF
CDR3 DNA: TGTGCCAGCAGTTACCAGTCTGCACAAGAGACCCAGTACTTC

V gene: TRBV2
clone size: -
J gene: TRBJ1-1
D gene: -
CDR3 length: 12
CDR3 protein: CASSGGGTEAFF
CDR3 DNA: TGTGCCAGCAGTGGGGGGGGCACTGAAGCTTTCTTT

V gene: TRBV19
clone size: few
J gene: TRBJ1-5
D gene: -
CDR3 length: 15
CDR3 protein: CASSMGRKDNQPQHF
CDR3 DNA: TGTGCCAGTAGTATGGGACGGAAGGACAATCAGCCCCAGCATTTT

V gene: TRBV7-9
clone size: -
J gene: TRBJ2-7
D gene: -
CDR3 length: 13
CDR3 protein: CASSHGPLYEQYF
CDR3 DNA: TGTGCCAGCAGTCACGGACCCCTCTACGAGCAGTACTTC

V gene: TRBV28
clone size: few
J gene: TRBJ1-4
D gene: -
CDR3 length: 12
CDR3 protein: CASSYRLGELFF
CDR3 DNA: TGTGCCAGCAGTTACCGCCTGGGGGAACTGTTTTTT

V gene: TRBV5-1
clone size: -
J gene: TRBJ2-1
D gene: -
CDR3 length: 14
CDR3 protein: CASSLAYMNNEQFF
CDR3 DNA: TGCGCCAGCAGCTTGGCATATATGAACAATGAGCAGTTCTTC

V gene: TRBV10-3
clone size: -
J gene: TRBJ2-2
D gene: -
CDR3 length: 15
CDR3 protein: CAISHSDSNTGELFF
CDR3 DNA: TGTGCCATCAGCCATTCGGACAGCAACACCGGGGAGCTGTTTTTT

V gene: TRBV1
clone size: -
J gene: TRBJ2-2
D gene: -
CDR3 length: 18
CDR3 protein: CTSSQDFRPAALRGELFF
CDR3 DNA: TGCACCAGCAGCCAAGATTTTAGGCCGGCGGCTTTAAGAGGGGAGCTGTTTTTT

V gene: TRBV13
clone size: -
J gene: TRBJ1-4
D gene: -
CDR3 length: 14
CDR3 protein: CASSRGLQGEKLFF
CDR3 DNA: TGTGCCAGCAGCAGGGGACTCCAGGGTGAAAAACTGTTTTTT

V gene: TRBV19
clone size: few
J gene: TRBJ2-7
D gene: -
CDR3 length: 10
CDR3 protein: CATLPYEQYF
CDR3 DNA: TGTGCCACCTTGCCTTACGAGCAGTACTTC

V gene: TRBV7-9
clone size: -
J gene: TRBJ2-7
D gene: -
CDR3 length: 13
CDR3 protein: CASSAPGAYEQYF
CDR3 DNA: TGTGCCAGCAGCGCTCCGGGAGCGTACGAGCAGTACTTC

V gene: TRBV19
clone size: -
J gene: TRBJ2-7
D gene: TRBD2
CDR3 length: 15
CDR3 protein: CASSLRLAVSYEQYF
CDR3 DNA: TGTGCCAGTAGCTTAAGACTAGCGGTGTCCTACGAGCAGTACTTC

V gene: TRBV10-3
clone size: -
J gene: TRBJ2-7
D gene: TRBD2
CDR3 length: 14
CDR3 protein: CASQGAGDSYEQYF
CDR3 DNA: TGTGCCTCTCAAGGAGCGGGAGACTCCTACGAGCAGTACTTC

V gene: TRBV4-1
clone size: few
J gene: TRBJ1-5
D gene: TRBD1
CDR3 length: 16
CDR3 protein: CASSQEGQGSNQPQHF
CDR3 DNA: TGCGCCAGCAGCCAGGAGGGACAGGGGAGCAATCAGCCCCAGCATTTT

V gene: TRBV7-8
clone size: -
J gene: TRBJ2-7
D gene: -
CDR3 length: 10
CDR3 protein: CASSLSEQYF
CDR3 DNA: TGTGCCAGCAGCTTAAGCGAGCAGTACTTC

V gene: TRBV13
clone size: -
J gene: TRBJ2-7
D gene: -
CDR3 length: 14
CDR3 protein: CASSLLPGTYEQYF
CDR3 DNA: TGTGCCAGCAGCTTATTGCCAGGGACCTACGAGCAGTACTTC

V gene: TRBV28
clone size: -
J gene: TRBJ2-5
D gene: TRBD1
CDR3 length: 16
CDR3 protein: CASSLPPQGIQETQYF
CDR3 DNA: TGTGCCAGCAGTTTACCACCACAGGGGATTCAAGAGACCCAGTACTTC

V gene: TRBV7-8
clone size: -
J gene: TRBJ2-3
D gene: TRBD1
CDR3 length: 16
CDR3 protein: CASSYQQGGSTDTQYF
CDR3 DNA: TGTGCCAGCAGCTACCAACAGGGGGGTAGCACAGATACGCAGTATTTT

V gene: TRBV7-2
clone size: -
J gene: TRBJ2-3
D gene: -
CDR3 length: 14
CDR3 protein: CASSLGRVGDTQYF
CDR3 DNA: TGTGCCAGCAGCTTAGGGCGGGTTGGAGATACGCAGTATTTT

V gene: TRBV6-5
clone size: -
J gene: TRBJ2-7
D gene: TRBD1
CDR3 length: 13
CDR3 protein: CASSYKRGREQYF
CDR3 DNA: TGTGCCAGCAGTTATAAGAGGGGGCGGGAGCAGTACTTC